This T cell receptor (beta chain) was sequenced for a study of T cells in Graves' hyperthyroidism and ophthalmopathy. This clonotype was counted many times. CDR3 length: 16 residues. V was shortened by 1 base and J by 7 bases, with 16 bases between the two germline ends. Germline CDR1 and CDR2: MDHEN and SYDVKM. Template material for amplifying TCR beta CDR3 regions consisted of RNA transcripts. The TCR CDR3 first-round RT-PCR relied on the HTBI primer set. TCRdb used MiXCR to reprocess the multiplex PCR reads, holding one entry per CDR3 protein. Of hundreds of thousands of distinct CDR3 sequences listed, less than 25% are singletons.

Input material: blood. This receptor was identified in a man in his thirties or forties with Graves' ophthalmopathy. The chain uses TRBV28 and TRBJ1-4; D unresolved. The CDR3: CASSLSGLSSGEKLFF. For the CDR3, the DNA is TGTGCCAGCAGTTTATCCGGACTCTCCAGCGGTGAAAAACTGTTTTTT.